This is a list of T cell receptor beta chains from one sample in a study of blood T cell repertoires in COVID-19. TCRdb keeps only in-frame clones here, not all; method: immunoSEQ multiplex PCR. The repertoire holds more than 150,000 clones, with around nine tenths as singletons. The material sequenced was peripheral blood. The origin of the receptors is a man aged 70 or older with active or convalescent COVID-19. The conserved cysteine and the conserved F or W are not part of the CDR3 here. Fields, in order: V gene, D gene, CDR3 protein. The D gene is left open where the match is weak.

TRBV2 | TRBD2 | ASRGLAGEIADTQY
TRBV6-5 | TRBD1 | ASSQERQGADTQY
TRBV28 | TRBD1 | ASRVLGGEYGYT
TRBV7-9 | . | ASSVTSLSYEQY
TRBV19 | TRBD1 | ASSIRQGPGTDTQY
TRBV28 | . | ASSAPTGSYGYT
TRBV19 | . | ASSNLVLGADTQY
TRBV6-6 | TRBD2 | ASSYLASGPVF
TRBV3-1/TRBV3-2 | . | ASSQVPGQTLYGYT
TRBV6-6 | TRBD1 | ASSGGPGQGYNEQF
TRBV30 | . | AWSPLGPSYNEQF
TRBV10-1 | . | ATPHTREDNSPLH
TRBV27 | . | ASSLSSAYEQY
TRBV4-1 | . | ASSQGWIRGSSYNSPLH
TRBV2 | . | ASSAGPGSGNTIY
TRBV7-2 | . | ASSPRTATYNEQF
TRBV20-1 | . | SAEAAEEQF
TRBV18 | TRBD1 | ASSPPEGAWQPQH
TRBV3-1/TRBV3-2 | . | ASSQVLREGYEQY
TRBV12-3/TRBV12-4 | . | ASRPGGRGEQY
TRBV27 | . | ASSRTGRETQY
TRBV7-8 | TRBD1 | ASSTPTGSAFNQPQH
TRBV30 | . | AWSLPWRDETQY
TRBV29-1 | TRBD1 | SATDRGFYEQY
TRBV29-1 | TRBD1 | SASSRDRGVGEQY
TRBV5-8 | TRBD1 | ASSLAHRGFVETQY
TRBV19 | . | ASLTPGVYYGYT
TRBV28 | TRBD1 | ASGGQGSNQPQH
TRBV2 | TRBD1 | ASRDRGSRQPQH
TRBV11-2 | TRBD2 | ASSSSGSYQETQY
TRBV4-3 | TRBD2 | ASSQEFSGGAGELF
TRBV28 | . | ASLRRVPYEQY
TRBV18 | . | ASSYRASYNEQF
TRBV5-4 | . | ASSLGSSYNEQF
TRBV9 | TRBD2 | ASSAQVLAGGPSDTQY
TRBV5-1 | TRBD2 | ASSLYPSGEETQY
TRBV7-2 | . | ASSSRGSSDTQY
TRBV10-1 | TRBD2 | ASSRTSALQETQY
TRBV2 | . | ASSEGGRRYGYT
TRBV30 | TRBD2 | AWSSSGVQETQY
TRBV27 | TRBD2 | ASSLLPLTSGIPNTGELF
TRBV19 | . | ASSDGGAVNYEQY
TRBV27 | . | ASRRSTLEQY
TRBV4-3 | TRBD1 | ASSQDRGQGNYGYT
TRBV27 | TRBD1 | ASSLDRSNQPQH
TRBV5-5 | . | ASSLGPSGNFAEAF
TRBV29-1 | . | SVVAGTRETQY
TRBV5-4 | . | ASSLVVGGTETQY
TRBV21-1 | . | ASSNLVTREEETQY
TRBV19 | TRBD2 | ASSPAGGPDTQY
TRBV28 | . | ASKGGQGNSPLH
TRBV6-2/TRBV6-3 | . | ASSWRQLNQPQH
TRBV19 | TRBD1 | ASSVGQSSYNEQF
TRBV3-1/TRBV3-2 | TRBD1 | ASSLRQGGNSPLH
TRBV24-1 | TRBD1 | ATSEGTVSYEQY
TRBV6-2/TRBV6-3 | TRBD2 | ASSYSGTTGEQF
TRBV10-3 | TRBD1 | AISDSGTGGDSPLH
TRBV6-2/TRBV6-3 | TRBD1 | ASSGQANNSPLH
TRBV11-3 | . | ASSSRSGHYEQY
TRBV5-1 | . | ASSFPGSSTDTQY